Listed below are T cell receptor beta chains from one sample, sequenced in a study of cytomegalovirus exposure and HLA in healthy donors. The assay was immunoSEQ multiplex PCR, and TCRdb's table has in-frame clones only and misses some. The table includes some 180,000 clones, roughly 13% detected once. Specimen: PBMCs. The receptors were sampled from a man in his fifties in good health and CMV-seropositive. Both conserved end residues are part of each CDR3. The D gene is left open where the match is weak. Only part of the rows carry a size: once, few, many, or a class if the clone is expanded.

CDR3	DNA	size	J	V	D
CASRDKYTDTQYF	TGTGCCAGCAGGGACAAGTACACAGATACGCAGTATTTT	few	TRBJ2-3	TRBV9	-
CASSPSAATNEKLFF	TGCGCCAGCAGCCCCTCCGCAGCAACTAATGAAAAACTGTTTTTT	few	TRBJ1-4	TRBV5-1	-
CASRTIDTEAFF	TGTGCCAGCAGAACTATCGACACTGAAGCTTTCTTT	few	TRBJ1-1	TRBV7-6	-
CASSLSETQYF	TGTGCCAGCAGCTTATCGGAGACCCAGTACTTC	-	TRBJ2-5	TRBV7-2	-
CASSQEAQVHGYTF	TGCGCCAGCAGCCAAGAAGCACAGGTACATGGCTACACCTTC	-	TRBJ1-2	TRBV4-3	-
CASSIGRQGGGETQYF	TGTGCCAGTAGTATAGGAAGGCAGGGGGGAGGAGAGACCCAGTACTTC	-	TRBJ2-5	TRBV19	-
CSVEQEYEQYF	TGCAGCGTTGAACAGGAATACGAGCAGTACTTC	-	TRBJ2-7	TRBV29-1	-
CASRRSRNTGELFF	TGTGCCAGCAGGAGGTCTCGGAACACCGGGGAGCTGTTTTTT	few	TRBJ2-2	TRBV7-2	-
CASSGLQGAANEKLFF	TGTGCCAGCAGCGGATTGCAGGGGGCGGCAAATGAAAAACTGTTTTTT	few	TRBJ1-4	TRBV7-6	TRBD1
CASTSDRWGTEAFF	TGTGCCAGCACCTCGGACAGATGGGGCACTGAAGCTTTCTTT	few	TRBJ1-1	TRBV27	-
CASSLAGGSGNTIYF	TGTGCCAGCAGCTTAGCAGGGGGCTCTGGAAACACCATATATTTT	few	TRBJ1-3	TRBV7-8	-
CASSEATGTYEQYF	TGTGCCAGCAGTGAAGCGACAGGGACCTACGAGCAGTACTTC	few	TRBJ2-7	TRBV2	TRBD1
CASRQGGYEQYF	TGTGCCAGCAGGCAGGGCGGCTACGAGCAGTACTTC	-	TRBJ2-7	TRBV2	-
CASSQEQGRGETQYF	TGTGCCAGCAGCCAAGAACAGGGAAGGGGCGAGACCCAGTACTTC	-	TRBJ2-5	TRBV14	-
CASPKDGGADTQYF	TGTGCCAGCCCCAAGGACGGGGGAGCAGATACGCAGTATTTT	few	TRBJ2-3	TRBV7-9	-
CASSSVTRGNRNEQFF	TGTGCCAGCAGCTCCGTGACAAGGGGGAATCGCAATGAGCAGTTCTTC	-	TRBJ2-1	TRBV7-9	-
CASSIDRIGNSPLHF	TGTGCCAGTAGTATCGACAGGATTGGAAATTCACCCCTCCACTTT	few	TRBJ1-6	TRBV19	-
CASSEDSINEKLFF	TGCGCCAGCAGCGAGGACAGCATTAATGAAAAACTGTTTTTT	-	TRBJ1-4	TRBV5-1	-
CASSSTGTSSPLHF	TGTGCCAGCAGCTCCACCGGGACTAGTTCACCCCTCCACTTT	few	TRBJ1-6	TRBV11-3	-
CASSFLRGTNTGELFF	TGTGCCAGCAGCTTTCTCAGGGGTACGAACACCGGGGAGCTGTTTTTT	few	TRBJ2-2	TRBV7-2	-
CATGTGGPQETQYF	TGTGCCACCGGGACAGGGGGCCCACAAGAGACCCAGTACTTC	few	TRBJ2-5	TRBV7-9	TRBD1
CASSHQGAQGSYYGYTF	TGCGCCAGCAGCCACCAAGGGGCGCAGGGATCCTATTATGGCTACACCTTC	-	TRBJ1-2	TRBV4-1	-
CASSETGGNEQFF	TGTGCCAGCAGTGAAACGGGGGGCAATGAGCAGTTCTTC	few	TRBJ2-1	TRBV6-1	TRBD2
CAWKGSTYNSPLHF	TGTGCCTGGAAGGGGTCGACCTATAATTCACCCCTCCACTTT	-	TRBJ1-6	TRBV30	-
CASSPTRAQGSTF	TGTGCCAGCAGCCCTACAAGGGCGCAGGGCTCCACCTTC	-	TRBJ1-2	TRBV5-4	-
CASTVKGGVVPNEQFF	TGTGCCAGTACCGTCAAAGGGGGCGTTGTACCCAATGAGCAGTTCTTC	-	TRBJ2-1	TRBV19	TRBD1
CASSDGTSRWGYTF	TGTGCCAGCAGTGACGGGACTAGCAGGTGGGGCTACACCTTC	-	TRBJ1-2	TRBV2	-
CASSLEGVAGANEQFF	TGTGCCAGCAGCTTAGAGGGTGTAGCGGGGGCGAATGAGCAGTTCTTC	-	TRBJ2-1	TRBV11-2	TRBD2
CAISPSRGGETQYF	TGTGCCATCAGTCCTTCGCGGGGGGGAGAGACCCAGTACTTC	-	TRBJ2-5	TRBV10-3	TRBD2
CASSQAGTHTYEQYF	TGCGCCAGCAGCCAGGCCGGGACTCACACCTACGAGCAGTACTTC	-	TRBJ2-7	TRBV4-1	-
CASRGILLSGNTIYF	TGTGCCTCCAGAGGTATCCTACTCTCTGGAAACACCATATATTTT	-	TRBJ1-3	TRBV30	-
CASSVEIRGTGLNTGELFF	TGTGCCAGCAGCGTAGAGATTAGGGGGACAGGGTTGAACACCGGGGAGCTGTTTTTT	-	TRBJ2-2	TRBV9	TRBD1
CASAPPRRNTEAFF	TGCGCCAGCGCACCCCCGCGGCGCAACACTGAAGCTTTCTTT	-	TRBJ1-1	TRBV10-2	-
CATRRSLGQGVAEAFF	TGTGCCACCCGAAGGAGCTTGGGACAGGGAGTTGCTGAAGCTTTCTTT	few	TRBJ1-1	TRBV19	TRBD1
CASSLRLAGLNEQFF	TGTGCCAGCAGCTTAAGGCTAGCGGGACTCAATGAGCAGTTCTTC	-	TRBJ2-1	TRBV7-3	TRBD2
CASGLSGITGDGMNTEAFF	TGTGCTAGTGGTTTGTCTGGAATCACAGGGGATGGGATGAACACTGAAGCTTTCTTT	few	TRBJ1-1	TRBV12-5	TRBD1